The 25 T cell receptor beta chains given below trace back to one sample, sequenced in a study of T cell responses to AZD1222 COVID-19 vaccine. The protocol was immunoSEQ multiplex PCR, while the TCRdb copy is restricted to in-frame clones and leaves out a portion. The top ten clones hold almost 8.5% of a sample with about 94,000 clones, around 91% of them seen once. Sequencing was performed on peripheral blood, taken on day 0 of AZD1222 vaccination. The source of these receptors is an adult in good health.

This clone rates as medium-sized. The chain combines TRBV10-2 with TRBJ2-5, with D uncertain. V gave up 2 bases and J gave up 2 bases, with 9 bases separating them. The CDR3 length is 14 residues. Germline V gives CDR1 WSHSY, CDR2 SAAADI. CDR3: CASSERMAQETQYF. The CDR3 DNA is TGCGCCAGCAGTGAGAGGATGGCACAAGAGACCCAGTACTTC.

This chain uses TRBV21-1 with TRBJ1-4; the table calls TRBD1, which could not be checked here. TRBV21-1 is noted as a pseudogene. The CDR3 contains 13 residues. CDR3 DNA: TGTGCCAGCGCGGGGACAGGGGGTGAAAAACTGTTTTTT. Encoded protein: CASAGTGGEKLFF.

Concerning this clone: The junction and the germline gene differ at one end; a read error may be behind it. The V call is TRBV5-1, the J call TRBJ1-2; D unresolved. Germline V gene sequence: CDR1 SGHRS, CDR2 YFSETQ. The CDR3 runs to 17 residues. The DNA of the CDR3 is TGCGCCAGCAGCTTGGTTACGGGAGGAGGAATGTCCTATAGCTACACCTTC. Residues: CASSLVTGGGMSYSYTF.

The genes are TRBV4-1 and TRBJ1-5; the match to TRBD1 covers 10 bases. After removal of 3 bases from V and 5 bases from J, the junction contained 4 bases not matched to a gene. Germline CDR1 and CDR2: MGHRA and YSYEKL. The CDR3 runs to 15 residues. DNA of the CDR3: TGCGCCAGCAGCCAGGGACAGGGGTTTTATCAGCCCCAGCATTTT. This sequence encodes CASSQGQGFYQPQHF.

The chain recombines TRBV21-1 with TRBJ2-5; the D segment call TRBD2 is taken from the table without a DNA check. TRBV21-1 is shown as a pseudogene. This CDR3 spans 14 amino acids. The CDR3, as DNA: TGTGCCAGCAGCAAAGCGTGGGGAGATGAGACCCAGTACTTC. It codes for CASSKAWGDETQYF.

The V gene is TRBV30, the J gene TRBJ1-6, with D perhaps matching TRBD1 (5 bases). Germline loops: CDR1 GTSNPN, CDR2 SVGIG (reference sequence). Trimming removed 1 base at V and 6 bases at J, with 7 bases between. This CDR3 comprises 13 residues. CDR3 bases: TGTGCCTGGAGTGGGGGGATTAATTCACCCCTCCACTTT. Protein: CAWSGGINSPLHF.

V is TRBV5-1 and J is TRBJ2-7; D remains ambiguous. V was cut by 0 bases and J by 5 bases, with 9 bases left in between. The germline gives CDR1 SGHRS, CDR2 YFSETQ. The CDR3 loop spans 13 amino acids. The CDR3 protein is CASSLEVANEQYF. In DNA, the CDR3 is TGCGCCAGCAGCTTGGAGGTAGCCAACGAGCAGTACTTC.

This clone was recorded only once. This chain uses TRBV7-2 with TRBJ1-5; D not resolved. V lost 5 bases, J lost 4 bases, and 12 bases lay in between. This CDR3 spans 14 amino acids. Germline lookup yields CDR1 SGHTA and CDR2 FQGNSA. The CDR3 DNA reads as TGTGCCAGCAGCAATGAACGGAGAAATCAGCCCCAGCATTTT. Its translation is CASSNERRNQPQHF.

V gene TRBV10-2 combines with J gene TRBJ2-1; 9 nucleotides line up with TRBD2. CDR3 length: 15 residues. Germline loops: CDR1 WSHSY, CDR2 SAAADI. V was clipped by 0 bases and J by 9 bases; unmatched bases: 6. The CDR3 nucleotides are TGCGCCAGCAGTGAGTCAATAGCGGGGGAGGCTGAGCAGTTCTTC. It encodes CASSESIAGEAEQFF.

This chain links TRBV19 with TRBJ1-1, with TRBD1 identical over 8 bases. Germline V gene data show CDR1 as LNHDA and CDR2 as SQIVND (reference sequence). The CDR3 has 14 residues. The J segment lost 4 bases and the V segment lost 8 bases, leaving 9 bases of the junction unmatched. CDR3 DNA sequence: TGTGCCAGTCAAGCACAGGGGGGGCCCACTGAAGCTTTCTTT. Translating it yields CASQAQGGPTEAFF.

CDR3 region: CASSLKTGYTF. CDR3 nucleotides: TGTGCCAGCAGCCTTAAAACAGGCTACACCTTC. The J gene is TRBJ1-2, the V gene TRBV3-1 (or the pseudogene TRBV3-2); D unclear. From germline, CDR1 is LGHDT and CDR2 YNNKEL (reference sequence). The length of the CDR3 is 11 residues. V lost 4 bases to trimming and J lost 8 bases, with 8 bases between them.

The chain recombines TRBV7-2 with TRBJ1-1; D is unresolved. The CDR3 extends over 11 amino acids. V was pared by 6 bases and J by 3 bases, with 5 bases between. Germline CDR1 is SGHTA and CDR2 is FQGNSA. CDR3 in amino acids: CASSAHTEAFF. The CDR3 DNA reads as TGTGCCAGCAGTGCCCACACTGAAGCTTTCTTT.

The rearrangement links TRBV23-1 to TRBJ1-1; no clear D gene. TRBV23-1 is designated an ORF whose function remains uncertain. Trimming stripped 11 bases from V and 1 base from J, with 11 bases between. The CDR3 extends over 12 amino acids. The CDR3 nucleotides read TGCGCCCAAACTCGAGGGAACACTGAAGCTTTCTTT. Translation: CAQTRGNTEAFF.

The chain carries TRBV5-1 and TRBJ1-1; the D is unclear. Trimming took 0 bases from V and 5 from J, leaving 11 bases between them. CDR1 is SGHRS, CDR2 YFSETQ, per germline. This CDR3 is built from 14 residues. The CDR3 DNA follows: TGCGCCAGCAGCTTGGAGTTTACGGGTACTGAAGCTTTCTTT. It codes for CASSLEFTGTEAFF.

The CDR3: CASPPASGGLNEQFF. The CDR3 bases are TGTGCCAGCCCACCGGCGAGCGGGGGGTTAAATGAGCAGTTCTTC. The chain links TRBV7-8 to TRBJ2-1; 9 bases align to TRBD2. The germline CDR1 and CDR2 sequences are SGHVS and FQNEAQ. This CDR3 is 15 amino acids long. J was trimmed by 7 bases and V by 8 bases; bases with no gene match: 12.

The gene calls are TRBV6-5 and TRBJ1-2; the match to TRBD1 covers 7 bases. There are 13 residues in the CDR3. Germline CDR1 is MNHEY and CDR2 is SVGAGI. Trimming took 5 bases from V and 8 from J; bases not matched to a gene: 8. The CDR3 region has the DNA TGTGCCAGCAGTCTCCAGACAGGGTTCGGCTACACCTTC. It is translated as CASSLQTGFGYTF.

The chain joins TRBV5-1 to TRBJ2-3, with a weak D call TRBD1 (5 bases). CDR3 size: 14 residues. Germline loops: CDR1 SGHRS, CDR2 YFSETQ. Between the trimmed V and J ends, which lost 3 bases and 4 bases, there was a span of 12 bases. The CDR3 loop reads CASSSRQGSDTQYF. The CDR3 nucleotides are TGCGCCAGCAGCTCCCGTCAGGGATCAGATACGCAGTATTTT. The whole variable domain, remainder taken from reference TRBV5-1 and TRBJ2-3, is KAGVTQTPRYLIKTRGQQVTLSCSPISGHRSVSWYQQTPGQGLQFLFEYFSETQRNKGNFPGRFSGRQFSNSRSEMNVSTLELGDSALYLCASSSRQGSDTQYFGPGTRLTVL.

J is TRBJ2-5 and V is TRBV12-3 or TRBV12-4; no definite D call. The CDR3 totals 12 residues. Trimming took off 3 bases at V and 5 bases at J, with 7 bases between the two ends. CDR3 residues: CASSFTGETQYF. The CDR3 coding sequence is TGTGCCAGCAGTTTCACTGGGGAGACCCAGTACTTC.

The J gene is TRBJ2-1, the V gene TRBV14, with 9 bases lining up with TRBD2. The trim removed 2 bases at V and 1 base at J, leaving 6 bases unmatched. Germline CDR1 reads SGHDN; CDR2 reads FVKESK. This CDR3 has 17 residues. The CDR3 protein is CASSQTRSGGSYNEQFF. Written as DNA, the CDR3 is TGTGCCAGCAGCCAAACTCGTAGCGGGGGATCCTACAATGAGCAGTTCTTC.

This chain's CDR3 is CASSLDGRPSYGYTF. The CDR3 nucleotides read TGTGCCAGCAGCTTAGATGGTCGTCCCAGCTATGGCTACACCTTC. This sequence joins TRBV7-9 and TRBJ1-2, with D unclear. V was trimmed by 1 base and J by 4 bases, leaving 13 bases between them. The length of the CDR3 is 15 residues. Germline CDR1 reads SEHNR; CDR2 reads FQNEAQ (reference sequence).

V usage is TRBV27 and J usage is TRBJ2-1, with 8 bases aligning to TRBD2. CDR1 and CDR2 (germline): MNHEY, SMNVEV (reference sequence). The CDR3 consists of 18 residues. J was trimmed by 7 bases and V by 3 bases; bases with no gene match: 17. The CDR3 spells CASSLAQAGVPLKNEQFF. CDR3 coding DNA: TGTGCCAGCAGTTTGGCCCAAGCGGGGGTCCCCCTCAAGAATGAGCAGTTCTTC.

The chain joins TRBV29-1 to TRBJ2-5; possibly TRBD1 for D (5 bases). The V gene's germline CDR1 is SQVTM and CDR2 ANQGSEA. V lost 0 bases and J 7 bases, leaving 9 bases between the germline ends. This CDR3 region has 12 residues. This chain's CDR3 is CSVEDQGSTQYF. The CDR3 DNA reads as TGCAGCGTTGAAGATCAGGGTTCGACCCAGTACTTC.

V is TRBV6-4 and J is TRBJ2-2; D ambiguous. The CDR3 is 14 residues long. Germline lookup yields CDR1 MRHNA and CDR2 SNTAGT. Trimming cost V 4 bases and J 5 bases, with 11 bases left between them. In nucleotides, the CDR3 is TGTGCCAGCAGTGTAGGAGTCGGGACCGGGGAGCTGTTTTTT. Translated: CASSVGVGTGELFF.

The V and J genes are TRBV27 and TRBJ1-4; no reliable D call. CDR3 length equals 13 residues. V gave up 5 bases and J gave up 4 bases, with 8 bases separating them. Germline V gives CDR1 MNHEY, CDR2 SMNVEV (reference sequence). The CDR3 reads CASSRRGNEKLFF. CDR3 coding DNA: TGTGCCAGCAGTCGTCGAGGTAATGAAAAACTGTTTTTT.

The CDR3 nucleotides read TGTGCCAGCAGCCAATTGACAGGGGGCACTGAAGCTTTCTTT. Amino acid sequence: CASSQLTGGTEAFF. V gene TRBV3-1 (or the pseudogene TRBV3-2) combines with J gene TRBJ1-1; 9 bases align to TRBD1. The germline V gene has CDR1 LGHDT and CDR2 YNNKEL (reference sequence). V gave up 2 bases and J gave up 4 bases; unmatched junction bases: 2. The CDR3 loop spans 14 amino acids.